This record concerns one TCR beta chain sequence. Its cognate antigen is unknown. A much larger clone is a single base away; this may be a read error. Distinct nucleotide sequences in the sample also encode this CDR3. These data come from a study of shared clonotypes between healthy human individuals. Study as a whole: Donors, aged 18 to 49, were a couple of women and three men.

Several immunoSEQ plates received, in even portions, the genomic DNA of each subset. Assay used: immunoSEQ multiplex PCR; TCRdb lists only in-frame clones, some missing. This repertoire shows some 2,000,000 clones, roughly 94% found once; its top ten account for under 0.15%. The study, taken as a whole, reports: Rarefaction gave evidence that sorted-subset sequencing remained incomplete despite large depth.

V was shortened by 2 bases and J by 4 bases, with 6 bases between the two germline ends. The CDR3 consists of 12 residues. CDR1 is SGHAT, CDR2 FQNNGV, per germline. Those who donated, Caucasian adults without exception, all lived in Nashville, Tennessee. The chain combines TRBV11-2 with TRBJ2-7; TRBD1 is a possible D gene (6 bases). Sequenced input: naive CD4+ T cells sorted from blood. Subset noted: CD45RA+ positively selected. This TCR was sampled from a man aged 18-30 years in good health. CDR3 DNA sequence: TGTGCCAGCAGCTTACAGGGGTACGAGCAGTACTTC. It yields the protein CASSLQGYEQYF.